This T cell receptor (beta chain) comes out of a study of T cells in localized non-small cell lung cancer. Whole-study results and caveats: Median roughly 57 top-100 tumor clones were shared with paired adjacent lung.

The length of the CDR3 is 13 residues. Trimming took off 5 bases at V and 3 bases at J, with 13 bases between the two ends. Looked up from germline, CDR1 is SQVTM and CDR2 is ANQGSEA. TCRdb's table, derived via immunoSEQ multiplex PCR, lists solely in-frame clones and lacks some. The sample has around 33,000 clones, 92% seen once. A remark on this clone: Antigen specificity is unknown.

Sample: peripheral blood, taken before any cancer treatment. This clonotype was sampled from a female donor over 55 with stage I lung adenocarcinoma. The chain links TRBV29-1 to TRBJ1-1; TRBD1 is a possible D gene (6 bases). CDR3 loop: CSVSDRRDTEAFF. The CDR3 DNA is TGCAGCGTTTCCGACAGGCGGGACACTGAAGCTTTCTTT.